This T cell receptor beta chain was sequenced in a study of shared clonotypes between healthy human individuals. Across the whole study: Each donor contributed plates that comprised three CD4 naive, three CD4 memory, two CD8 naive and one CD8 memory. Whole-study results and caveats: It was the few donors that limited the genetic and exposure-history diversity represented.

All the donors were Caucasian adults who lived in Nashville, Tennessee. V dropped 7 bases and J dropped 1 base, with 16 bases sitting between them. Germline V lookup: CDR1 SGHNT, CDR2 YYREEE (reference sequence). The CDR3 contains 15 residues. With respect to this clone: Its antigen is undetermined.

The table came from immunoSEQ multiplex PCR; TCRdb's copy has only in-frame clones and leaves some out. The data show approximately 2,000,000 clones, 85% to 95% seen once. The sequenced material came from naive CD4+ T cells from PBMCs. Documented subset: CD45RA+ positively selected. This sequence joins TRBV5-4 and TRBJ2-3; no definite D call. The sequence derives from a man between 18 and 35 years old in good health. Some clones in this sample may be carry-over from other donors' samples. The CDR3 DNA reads TGTGCCAGCTCCGCACTGGGTGACCGCACAGATACGCAGTATTTT. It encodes CASSALGDRTDTQYF.